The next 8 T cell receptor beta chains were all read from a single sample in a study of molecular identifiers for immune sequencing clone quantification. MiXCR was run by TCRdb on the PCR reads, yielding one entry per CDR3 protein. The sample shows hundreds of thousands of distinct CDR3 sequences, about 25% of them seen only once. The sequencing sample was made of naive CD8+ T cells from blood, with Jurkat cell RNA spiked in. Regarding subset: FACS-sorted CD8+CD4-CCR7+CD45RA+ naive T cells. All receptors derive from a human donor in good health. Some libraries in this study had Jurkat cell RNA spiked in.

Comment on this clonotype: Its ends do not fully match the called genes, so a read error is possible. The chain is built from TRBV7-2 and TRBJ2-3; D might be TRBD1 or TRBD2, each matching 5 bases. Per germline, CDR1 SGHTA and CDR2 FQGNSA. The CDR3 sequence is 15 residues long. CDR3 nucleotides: TGTGCCAGCAGCTTAATGGGGGACCGCACAGCTACGCAGTATTTT. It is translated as CASSLMGDRTATQYF. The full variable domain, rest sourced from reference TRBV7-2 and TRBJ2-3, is GAGVSQSPSNKVTEKGKDVELRCDPISGHTALYWYRQSLGQGLEFLIYFQGNSAPDKSGLPSDRFSAERTGGSVSTLTIQRTQQEDSAVYLCASSLMGDRTATQYFGPGTRLTVL.

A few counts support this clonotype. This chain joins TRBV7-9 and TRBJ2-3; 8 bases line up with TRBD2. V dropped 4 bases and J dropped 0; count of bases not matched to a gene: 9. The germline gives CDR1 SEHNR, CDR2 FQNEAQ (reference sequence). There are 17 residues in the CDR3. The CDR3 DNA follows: TGTGCCAGCAGCTACCCAGCCGCGGGGGGAAGCACAGATACGCAGTATTTT. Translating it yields CASSYPAAGGSTDTQYF.

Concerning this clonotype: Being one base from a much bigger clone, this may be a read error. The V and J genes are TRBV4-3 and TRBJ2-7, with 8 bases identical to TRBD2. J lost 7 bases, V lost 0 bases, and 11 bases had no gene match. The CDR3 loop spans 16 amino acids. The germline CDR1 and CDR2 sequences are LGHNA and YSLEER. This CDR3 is CASSQDFTSGGWEQYF. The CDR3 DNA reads TGCGCCAGCAGCCAAGATTTTACTAGCGGAGGTTGGGAGCAGTACTTC.

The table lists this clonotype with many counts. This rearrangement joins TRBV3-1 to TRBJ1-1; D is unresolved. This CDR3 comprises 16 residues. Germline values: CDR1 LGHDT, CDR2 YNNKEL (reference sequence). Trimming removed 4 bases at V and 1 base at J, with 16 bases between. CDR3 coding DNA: TGTGCCAGCAGCCCGCCCGGGTCGGGAGGGAACACTGAAGCTTTCTTT. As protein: CASSPPGSGGNTEAFF.

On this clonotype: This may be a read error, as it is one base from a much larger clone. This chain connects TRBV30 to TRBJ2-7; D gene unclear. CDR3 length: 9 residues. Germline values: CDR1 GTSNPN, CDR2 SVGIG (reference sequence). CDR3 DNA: TGTGCCGTGCCCTCGGAGCAGAACTTC. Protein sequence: CAVPSEQNF.

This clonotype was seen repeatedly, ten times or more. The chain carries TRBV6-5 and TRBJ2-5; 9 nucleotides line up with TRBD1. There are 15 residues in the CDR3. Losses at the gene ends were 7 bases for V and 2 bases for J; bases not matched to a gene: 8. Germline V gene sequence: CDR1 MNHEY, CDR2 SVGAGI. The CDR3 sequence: CASTKDRGGQETQYF. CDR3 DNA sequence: TGTGCCAGCACCAAGGACAGGGGAGGGCAAGAGACCCAGTACTTC.

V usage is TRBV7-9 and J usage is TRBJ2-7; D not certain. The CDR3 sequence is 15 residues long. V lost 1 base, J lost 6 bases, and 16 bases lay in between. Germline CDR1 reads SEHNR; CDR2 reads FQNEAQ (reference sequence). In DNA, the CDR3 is TGTGCCAGCAGCTTAGAGCCCCGGGCCCCCGGCGAGCAGTACTTC. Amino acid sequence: CASSLEPRAPGEQYF.

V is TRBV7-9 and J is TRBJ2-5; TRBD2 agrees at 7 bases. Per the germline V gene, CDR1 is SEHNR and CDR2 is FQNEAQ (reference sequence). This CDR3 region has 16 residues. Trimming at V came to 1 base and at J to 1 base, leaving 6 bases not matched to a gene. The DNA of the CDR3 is TGTGCCAGCAGCTTAGGGGTAGCGGGCCCCCAAGAGACCCAGTACTTC. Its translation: CASSLGVAGPQETQYF.